These T cell receptor beta chains were read from a single sample in a study of control samples from healthy donors and cancer patients. The table came from immunoSEQ multiplex PCR; TCRdb's copy has only in-frame clones and leaves some out. The sample contains some 74,000 clones, 94% of which appear only once. The sample taken for sequencing was blood. These receptors came from a woman between 25 and 40 years old in good health. CDR3s include the opening cysteine and the closing phenylalanine or tryptophan. The D gene is left open where the match is weak. Where a row states a size, it is once, few, many or the class of an expanded clone; other rows omit it.

size	J	V	D	CDR3	DNA
NA	TRBJ2-3	TRBV30	TRBD1	CACRDRPQMQYF	TGTGCCTGCCGGGACAGGCCCCAGATGCAGTATTTT
NA	TRBJ1-2	TRBV7-9	TRBD1	CASSLEGGASLGYTF	TGTGCCAGCAGCTTAGAAGGGGGCGCCAGCCTTGGCTACACCTTC
NA	TRBJ1-6	TRBV5-5	NA	CASSPDSTFYNSPLHF	TGTGCCAGCAGCCCGGACAGCACATTTTATAATTCACCCCTCCACTTT
NA	TRBJ1-1	TRBV5-1	NA	CASSPLSDTEAFF	TGCGCCAGCAGCCCCCTCTCGGACACTGAAGCTTTCTTT
NA	TRBJ2-5	TRBV5-1	NA	CASSFEGEETQYF	TGCGCCAGCAGCTTTGAGGGCGAAGAGACCCAGTACTTC
NA	TRBJ1-2	TRBV5-6	NA	CASSMPNYGYTF	TGTGCCAGCAGTATGCCCAACTATGGCTACACCTTC
NA	TRBJ1-1	TRBV23-1	TRBD1	CASSHYSSRRDRAHMNTEAFF	TGCGCCAGCAGTCACTATTCTTCACGCCGGGACAGGGCCCATATGAACACTGAAGCTTTCTTT
NA	TRBJ1-3	TRBV28	NA	CASSLRYSGNTIYF	TGTGCCAGCAGTCTGAGATACTCTGGAAACACCATATATTTT
NA	TRBJ2-5	TRBV6-4	NA	CASKGPGTRRVETQYF	TGTGCCAGCAAAGGACCCGGGACACGGCGCGTGGAGACCCAGTACTTC
NA	TRBJ2-7	TRBV6-5	NA	CASRKPQGESYEQYF	TGTGCCAGCAGGAAACCTCAGGGAGAAAGCTACGAGCAGTACTTC
once	TRBJ1-2	TRBV30	NA	CAWRDLKGGDYGYTF	TGTGCCTGGAGGGACCTTAAGGGGGGGGACTATGGCTACACCTTC
NA	TRBJ1-2	TRBV19	TRBD1	CASSISAGGGYGYTF	TGTGCCAGTAGTATCTCGGCAGGGGGCGGCTATGGCTACACCTTC
once	TRBJ1-3	TRBV19	NA	CASSIMGTSGNTIYF	TGTGCCAGTAGTATAATGGGGACCTCTGGAAACACCATATATTTT
once	TRBJ1-2	TRBV6-5	NA	CASRDTQAGRGYTF	TGTGCCAGCAGGGACACACAGGCTGGACGTGGCTACACCTTC
NA	TRBJ1-1	TRBV21-1	NA	CASSKEGGQGTEAFF	TGTGCCAGCAGCAAAGAAGGAGGACAGGGGACTGAAGCTTTCTTT
NA	TRBJ2-5	TRBV7-3	NA	CASSLNGRAQETQYF	TGTGCCAGCAGCTTAAATGGCCGAGCTCAAGAGACCCAGTACTTC
NA	TRBJ1-3	TRBV6-1	NA	CASSEGDPSGNTIYF	TGTGCCAGCAGTGAGGGAGATCCCTCTGGAAACACCATATATTTT
NA	TRBJ2-3	TRBV7-7	TRBD1	CASSLGQGSGDTQYF	TGTGCTAGCAGCTTAGGACAGGGGTCGGGAGATACGCAGTATTTT
NA	TRBJ1-2	TRBV6-5	NA	CASREAGPYGHTF	TGTGCCAGCAGGGAGGCCGGACCTTATGGCCACACCTTC
NA	TRBJ2-2	TRBV18	NA	CASSNQEGTGELFF	TGTGCCAGCTCAAACCAAGAAGGCACCGGGGAGCTGTTTTTT
NA	TRBJ1-1	TRBV12-3/TRBV12-4	TRBD1	CASSLTQGHAFF	TGTGCCAGCAGTTTAACACAGGGGCATGCTTTCTTT
NA	TRBJ2-5	TRBV5-4	NA	CASSAAVERKETQYF	TGTGCCAGCAGCGCCGCGGTGGAACGTAAGGAGACCCAGTACTTC
few	TRBJ1-5	TRBV12-3/TRBV12-4	NA	CASSFRGDQAQHF	TGTGCCAGCAGTTTTAGAGGAGATCAGGCCCAGCATTTT
NA	TRBJ1-5	TRBV2	NA	CASDQLQGQPQHF	TGTGCCAGCGACCAGCTTCAGGGACAGCCCCAGCATTTT
NA	TRBJ1-2	TRBV11-2	NA	CASSLVPGESSYGYTF	TGTGCCAGCAGCTTAGTGCCTGGAGAGAGTAGCTATGGCTACACCTTC
NA	TRBJ1-1	TRBV6-1	NA	CASSERPNLNTEAFF	TGTGCCAGCAGTGAAAGGCCTAACCTAAACACTGAAGCTTTCTTT
NA	TRBJ2-3	TRBV3-1/TRBV3-2	NA	CASSQGDRADTQYF	TGTGCCAGCAGCCAAGGAGATCGCGCAGATACGCAGTATTTT
NA	TRBJ1-1	TRBV15	NA	CATSTQGYPNTEAFF	TGTGCCACCAGCACACAGGGATATCCGAACACTGAAGCTTTCTTT
NA	TRBJ2-1	TRBV1	NA	CTSSQGRFRYNEQFF	TGCACCAGCAGCCAGGGCAGATTCCGGTACAATGAGCAGTTCTTC
once	TRBJ2-1	TRBV27	NA	CASGGPPWDEQFF	TGTGCCAGCGGGGGGCCTCCTTGGGATGAGCAGTTCTTC
NA	TRBJ1-1	TRBV5-1	NA	CASTFSVGHSNTEAFF	TGCGCCAGCACCTTCTCGGTGGGCCATTCGAACACTGAAGCTTTCTTT
NA	TRBJ1-4	TRBV7-6	NA	CASSFNRGQGEKLFF	TGTGCCAGCAGCTTTAACCGTGGGCAAGGTGAAAAACTGTTTTTT
NA	TRBJ1-2	TRBV2	NA	CASSQGGVYGYTF	TGTGCCAGCAGCCAGGGAGGAGTTTACGGCTACACCTTC
NA	TRBJ2-1	TRBV7-9	TRBD1	CASSLTGQGPVNEQFF	TGTGCCAGCAGCCTAACGGGACAGGGGCCTGTCAATGAGCAGTTCTTC
once	TRBJ1-3	TRBV5-1	NA	CASRPLGSSGNTIYF	TGCGCCAGCCGACCCTTGGGCAGCTCTGGAAACACCATATATTTT
NA	TRBJ1-6	TRBV7-6	NA	CASSSQPSSYNSPLHF	TGTGCCAGCAGCTCACAGCCGAGCTCCTATAATTCACCCCTCCACTTT
once	TRBJ1-5	TRBV7-8	NA	CASSLETANQPQHF	TGTGCCAGCAGCTTAGAGACAGCAAATCAGCCCCAGCATTTT
NA	TRBJ2-7	TRBV5-1	NA	CASSETSGVHEQYF	TGCGCCAGCAGTGAAACCTCGGGGGTCCACGAGCAGTACTTC
NA	TRBJ1-1	TRBV10-3	NA	CAISQGHSGTEAFF	TGTGCCATCAGCCAGGGCCATTCTGGCACTGAAGCTTTCTTT
NA	TRBJ1-5	TRBV6-5	NA	CASSSPGGSGNQPQHF	TGTGCCAGCAGTTCGCCCGGGGGTAGCGGCAATCAGCCCCAGCATTTT
NA	TRBJ1-1	TRBV6-5	TRBD1	CASTIAGTVNTEAFF	TGTGCCAGCACTATTGCCGGGACAGTTAACACTGAAGCTTTCTTT
NA	TRBJ2-2	TRBV5-1	TRBD2	CASSLVAGDGTGELFF	TGCGCCAGCAGCCTGGTGGCGGGGGATGGGACCGGGGAGCTGTTTTTT
NA	TRBJ2-1	TRBV5-1	TRBD1	CASSMLGQGKNEQFF	TGCGCCAGCAGCATGCTAGGACAGGGTAAGAATGAGCAGTTCTTC
NA	TRBJ1-5	TRBV6-1	TRBD1	CASSEGTGPGPQHF	TGTGCCAGCAGTGAAGGGACAGGCCCAGGGCCCCAGCATTTT
NA	TRBJ1-5	TRBV2	NA	CASSDSRDQPQHF	TGTGCCAGCAGTGATTCCCGGGATCAGCCCCAGCATTTT
NA	TRBJ1-4	TRBV3-1/TRBV3-2	NA	CASSPSSQTNEKLFF	TGTGCCAGCAGCCCGTCGTCCCAAACTAATGAAAAACTGTTTTTT
few	TRBJ1-2	TRBV5-6	NA	CASSFGKTNYGYTF	TGTGCCAGCAGCTTTGGAAAAACTAACTATGGCTACACCTTC
NA	TRBJ1-2	TRBV5-6	NA	CASSLFSSHYGYTF	TGTGCCAGCAGCTTGTTCTCCAGTCACTATGGCTACACCTTC
NA	TRBJ2-4	TRBV5-5	NA	CASSLDRDVEYF	TGTGCCAGCAGCCTAGACCGGGACGTCGAGTACTTC
NA	TRBJ1-3	TRBV6-5	TRBD1	CASSLDRASGNTIYF	TGTGCCAGCAGCCTAGACAGGGCCTCTGGAAACACCATATATTTT
once	TRBJ1-3	TRBV4-1	NA	CASSQARAGLSGNTIYF	TGCGCCAGCAGCCAAGCGAGGGCAGGCCTCTCTGGAAACACCATATATTTT
NA	TRBJ1-4	TRBV2	TRBD1	CASGKTGGAYEKLFF	TGTGCCAGCGGAAAAACAGGGGGCGCGTATGAAAAACTGTTTTTT
NA	TRBJ1-1	TRBV6-5	NA	CASRDPLTEAFF	TGTGCCAGCAGGGACCCGCTAACGGAAGCTTTCTTT
NA	TRBJ2-7	TRBV7-9	TRBD2	CASSLVQRGGESYEQYF	TGTGCCAGCAGCTTAGTCCAGCGCGGGGGGGAATCCTACGAGCAGTACTTC
once	TRBJ1-1	TRBV5-1	NA	CASRPLGENTEAFF	TGCGCCAGCAGACCCTTAGGAGAGAACACTGAAGCTTTCTTT
NA	TRBJ2-7	TRBV12-3/TRBV12-4	NA	CASSFYAGAVQYF	TGTGCCAGCAGTTTCTATGCAGGAGCAGTGCAGTACTTC
NA	TRBJ2-5	TRBV9	NA	CASSLGGKETQYF	TGTGCCAGCAGCCTGGGGGGAAAAGAGACCCAGTACTTC
NA	TRBJ2-5	TRBV9	TRBD2	CASSVGHAGGIQETQYF	TGTGCCAGCAGCGTTGGTCATGCGGGGGGGATCCAAGAGACCCAGTACTTC
NA	TRBJ1-2	TRBV25-1	NA	CASSGRWGYTF	TGTGCCAGCAGTGGCAGATGGGGCTACACCTTC
NA	TRBJ1-1	TRBV5-1	NA	CASSLAGGYEAFF	TGCGCCAGCAGCTTGGCCGGAGGATATGAAGCTTTCTTT